The 19 T cell receptor beta chains below come from one sample, sequenced in a study of blood T cell repertoires in COVID-19. The protocol was immunoSEQ multiplex PCR, while the TCRdb copy is restricted to in-frame clones and leaves out a portion. In the table there are 280,000 or so clones, around 90% of which are singletons. The sample comprised peripheral blood. The source is a man aged 18-30 years with active or convalescent COVID-19.

The V call is TRBV5-4, the J call TRBJ2-1; the match to TRBD2 covers 9 bases. The CDR3 runs to 16 residues. J gave up 3 bases and V 0 bases, and 4 bases lay outside the gene matches. Germline CDR1 and CDR2: SGHNT and YYREEE (reference sequence). The CDR3: CASSLVLAGGYNEQFF. The CDR3 DNA reads as TGTGCCAGCAGCTTGGTACTAGCGGGCGGCTACAATGAGCAGTTCTTC.

The CDR3 coding sequence is TGTGCCAGCAGTGAAGCGTCCCTTAAGCTGAACTATGGCTACACCTTC. Protein sequence: CASSEASLKLNYGYTF. This chain connects TRBV2 to TRBJ1-2; no clear D gene. The CDR3 spans 16 residues. CDR1 is SNHLY, CDR2 FYNNEI, per germline. The V end was cut by 0 bases, the J end by 2 bases, with 13 bases between.

This chain uses TRBV7-6 with TRBJ2-5; 7 positions agree with TRBD2. V lost 2 bases, J lost 4 bases, and 7 bases stayed unmatched. The V gene's germline CDR1 is SGHVS and CDR2 FNYEAQ. The CDR3 covers 15 residues. Here the CDR3 DNA reads TGTGCCAGCAGCTTAAATCTAGCGGAGACAGAGACCCAGTACTTC. Translated, it gives CASSLNLAETETQYF. The entire variable domain, with the rest obtained from reference TRBV7-6 and TRBJ2-5, is as follows: GAGVSQSPRYKVTKRGQDVALRCDPISGHVSLYWYRQALGQGPEFLTYFNYEAQQDKSGLPNDRFSAERPEGSISTLTIQRTEQRDSAMYRCASSLNLAETETQYFGPGTRLLVL.

The chain carries TRBV9 and TRBJ2-7; 7 bases are a match to TRBD1. The V segment lost 2 bases and the J segment 5 bases; nucleotides outside the gene matches: 4. The CDR3 loop spans 13 amino acids. The germline gives CDR1 SGDLS, CDR2 YYNGEE. The CDR3 here is CASSVRTGDEQYF. The CDR3 bases are TGTGCCAGCAGCGTCCGAACAGGGGACGAGCAGTACTTC.

V gene TRBV11-3 combines with J gene TRBJ1-1; D remains unclear. Germline CDR1 SGHNT, CDR2 YENEEA. Trimming shortened V by 5 bases and J by 1 base, and 8 bases separated the two germline ends. This CDR3 region has 13 residues. In DNA form, the CDR3 reads TGTGCCAGCAGCGAGACACCGAACACTGAAGCTTTCTTT. It yields the protein CASSETPNTEAFF.

The chain links TRBV7-2 to TRBJ1-4, with 9 bases aligning to TRBD1. Germline lookup yields CDR1 SGHTA and CDR2 FQGNSA. CDR3 length equals 14 residues. V lost 5 bases to trimming and J lost 8 bases; unmatched junction nucleotides: 6. The CDR3 DNA reads TGTGCCAGCAGCCGGGACAGGGCCCGGGAAAAACTGTTTTTT. It is translated as CASSRDRAREKLFF. The variable domain in full, with the rest retrieved from reference TRBV7-2 and TRBJ1-4, is GAGVSQSPSNKVTEKGKDVELRCDPISGHTALYWYRQSLGQGLEFLIYFQGNSAPDKSGLPSDRFSAERTGGSVSTLTIQRTQQEDSAVYLCASSRDRAREKLFFGSGTQLSVL.

The chain combines TRBV4-2 with TRBJ1-6, with D perhaps TRBD1 (6 bases). Germline-derived CDR1 and CDR2 are LGHNA and YNFKEQ. The V and J ends lost 3 bases and 10 bases respectively, with 16 bases between them. CDR3 length equals 15 residues. CDR3 sequence (DNA): TGTGCCAGCAGCCAGATGCAGGGGACGGGGTCACCCCTCCACTTT. Its translation: CASSQMQGTGSPLHF.

This clone is a singleton in its sample. The chain couples TRBV9 to TRBJ2-1, with TRBD1 identical over 9 bases. The length of the CDR3 is 14 residues. Germline values: CDR1 SGDLS, CDR2 YYNGEE. J gave up 7 bases and V 4 bases, and 6 bases lay outside the gene matches. Here the CDR3 DNA reads TGTGCCAGCAGCCCGGGACAGGGTCAGAATGAGCAGTTCTTC. Protein: CASSPGQGQNEQFF.

The CDR3 here is CASISTGTGLYEQYF. The CDR3 nucleotides are TGCGCCAGCATTAGTACCGGGACAGGACTTTACGAGCAGTACTTC. V is TRBV10-1 and J is TRBJ2-7; 8 bases are a match to TRBD1. The CDR3 loop spans 15 amino acids. V lost 7 bases and J lost 4; bases outside the gene matches: 12. CDR1 WNHNN and CDR2 SYGVQD come from the germline V gene (reference sequence).

V and J are TRBV6-5 and TRBJ1-5; no clear D gene. The CDR3 length is 13 residues. Germline lookup yields CDR1 MNHEY and CDR2 SVGAGI. Trimming cost V 2 bases and J 5 bases, with 7 bases left between them. The CDR3 loop reads CASSYTKDQPQHF. CDR3 coding DNA: TGTGCCAGCAGTTACACTAAGGATCAGCCCCAGCATTTT.

The chain joins TRBV15 to TRBJ2-1; maybe TRBD1 (6 bases). With 7 bases removed from V and 0 bases from J, the gap between germline ends came to 13 bases. CDR3 length: 15 amino acids. Germline lookup yields CDR1 LNHNV and CDR2 YYDKDF (reference sequence). As DNA, the CDR3 is TGTGCCACCACCTCAGGGGTCGCCTCCTACAATGAGCAGTTCTTC. Its translation: CATTSGVASYNEQFF.

CDR3 protein: CASSYSRGRYGYTF. For the CDR3, the DNA is TGTGCCAGCAGTTACTCCAGGGGGCGCTATGGCTACACCTTC. The chain has TRBV6-5 and TRBJ1-2, with TRBD1 matching 8 bases. CDR3 size: 14 residues. Germline-derived CDR1 and CDR2 are MNHEY and SVGAGI. Trimming cost V 0 bases and J 4 bases; bases outside gene matches: 1.

The chain carries TRBV5-4 and TRBJ1-1; the match to TRBD1 covers 9 bases. The J segment lost 1 base and the V segment lost 2 bases, leaving 3 bases of the junction unmatched. This CDR3 has 15 residues. Looked up from germline, CDR1 is SGHNT and CDR2 is YYREEE (reference sequence). CDR3 DNA sequence: TGTGCCAGCAGCTTAGAGGGACAGGGGAACACTGAAGCTTTCTTT. Translating gives CASSLEGQGNTEAFF.

In this sample, this clone turned up once. The chain links TRBV7-6 to TRBJ2-1; the match to TRBD2 covers 9 bases. Germline-derived CDR1 and CDR2 are SGHVS and FNYEAQ. This CDR3 region has 18 residues. V was clipped by 4 bases and J by 6 bases; unmatched bases: 16. The CDR3: CASSSALRTPAGGNEQFF. In DNA form, the CDR3 reads TGTGCCAGCAGCTCCGCCCTTCGTACCCCAGCGGGGGGCAATGAGCAGTTCTTC.

This clone was counted a single time. The V call is TRBV18, the J call TRBJ2-5; no reliable D call. The CDR3 length is 13 residues. Between the trimmed V and J ends, which lost 3 bases and 1 base, there was a span of 6 bases. Germline V lookup: CDR1 KGHSH, CDR2 LQKENI. CDR3 in DNA: TGTGCCAGCTCACCGCGTGGCCAAGAGACCCAGTACTTC. Its translation: CASSPRGQETQYF.

The chain links TRBV29-1 to TRBJ1-2; D unclear. CDR3 length equals 12 residues. Per germline, CDR1 SQVTM and CDR2 ANQGSEA. V was pared by 0 bases and J by 1 base, with 3 bases between. DNA for the CDR3: TGCAGCGTTGAAGATATTAACTATGGCTACACCTTC. It specifies CSVEDINYGYTF.

This rearrangement joins TRBV21-1 to TRBJ2-3; TRBD2, the D gene given by the table, was not confirmed from the DNA. TRBV21-1 is a documented pseudogene. The CDR3 has 17 amino acids. CDR3 nucleotides: TGTGCCAGCAGCGCCCGTTGGACTAGCGAAAACACAGATACGCAGTATTTT. Translation: CASSARWTSENTDTQYF.

The J gene is TRBJ1-2, the V gene TRBV5-1; D might be TRBD1 (6 bases). The ends were cut back, 1 base at V and 2 bases at J, with 12 bases in the middle. Germline-derived CDR1 and CDR2 are SGHRS and YFSETQ. The CDR3 is 15 residues long. The CDR3 sequence is CASSLKQGQNYGYTF. For the CDR3, the DNA is TGCGCCAGCAGCTTGAAACAGGGACAAAACTATGGCTACACCTTC.

This chain joins TRBV27 and TRBJ1-3; no reliable D call. Germline lookup yields CDR1 MNHEY and CDR2 SMNVEV (reference sequence). This CDR3 contains 15 residues. V lost 6 bases and J lost 4, with 16 bases in between. CDR3 in amino acids: CASSPRGWPGNTIYF. The CDR3, as DNA: TGTGCCAGCAGCCCCCGGGGTTGGCCGGGAAACACCATATATTTT.